This TCR beta chain originates from a study of blood T cell repertoires in COVID-19 (dated by TCRdb to 2019 to 2021). At the level of the whole study: The collaborator samples originated in the United States, Italy and Spain and spanned the acute and convalescent phases of COVID-19. The prospective study material was composed of cDNA or gDNA derived from T cells, B-cell-depleted T cells, or PBMCs. Deeply sampled blood TCRbeta repertoires from subjects exposed to, actively infected with, or recovered from COVID-19 were included in the dataset. The repertoires were released in a freely available public database intended as a resource for research on the immune response to SARS-CoV-2. The samples were drawn from the first 160 participants of the ongoing ImmuneRACE study and from 1,254 subjects provided by 6 global collaborators. The sample metadata nearly always contained a de-identified subject ID, COVID-19 status, age in years and sex. Where HLA class I and class II types were available, the types were taken from metadata supplied by the sample provider, not from assay-based typing.

The full study reports these points: Clinical and demographic metadata were provided uncurated, with the amount varying by source and participant.

Collaborating institutions collected whole blood in K2EDTA tubes following their own protocols. For TCRbeta analysis, collaborator samples were shipped as frozen whole blood, as isolated PBMCs, or as DNA extracted from either sample type. Details on this clone: Its specific antigen is unknown. No base-level quality is on record; no much larger clone is a single base apart.

The CDR3 runs 18 residues from the cysteine to the phenylalanine. The retained sequence is limited to the CDR3, 54 bases, with the frame set at the first base. At the junction V is shortened by 5 bases and J by 3 bases; bases outside the gene matches: 16. CDR1 and CDR2 (LNHDA, SQIVND) derive from the germline V gene (reference sequence). The immunoSEQ Assay, a bias-controlled multiplex PCR, was used to amplify TCRbeta CDR3 regions from genomic DNA. The original pipeline was this. The number of nucleated cells in each sample was estimated from the amplification of reference gene primers within the assay. To quantify the absolute abundance of each unique TCRbeta CDR3 rearrangement, sequence reads were collapsed and filtered. Productive Simpson clonality was computed per sample as the square root of Simpson's diversity index over productive rearrangements. The table was pulled from immuneACCESS by TCRdb, which kept in-frame rearrangements only. Such tables lose some clones; where checked, under half of the loss comes from unresolved V genes, and the rest has no known cause. V and J calls and clone size are copied from that table; D and trimming were computed from the DNA. The sample table lists under 100,000 clones, around 87% of them with a count of one. The ten largest make up over 4% of the sample.

The specimen was peripheral blood. This TCR derives from a middle-aged man with acute or convalescent COVID-19. Recombination joined TRBV19 with TRBJ1-2; 9 bases in the middle match TRBD1. This receptor carries the CDR3 CASSPHGGGQGGDYGYTF. The nucleotide sequence is given as TGTGCCAGTAGTCCCCATGGGGGGGGACAGGGAGGCGACTATGGCTACACCTTC.